Reported below is one T cell receptor (beta chain). The antigen it binds to is not known. Base qualities were left out, and no much larger clone turns up one base away. This record comes from a study of T cell responses to AZD1222 COVID-19 vaccine (dated by TCRdb to about 2021). About the study as a whole: AZD1222 recipients given second doses at about 4 weeks or at about 12 weeks were pooled, since spike-specific TCR depth and breadth were not found to differ between the two schedules. A total of more than 230 trial participants underwent TCR sequencing, of whom about 200 had received two doses of AZD1222 and around 26 had received two doses of the MenACWY control vaccine. Trial participants were enrolled by age into subgroups of 18-55, 56-69 and 70-plus years, and 148, 28 and 57 TCR-sequenced participants, respectively, were included in these subgroups.

Summary of the overall study and its limitations: Spike-specific TCR breadth and depth rose significantly after two AZD1222 doses compared with day 0 and with MenACWY recipients. Reportedly, close to half of the unique spike-specific TCRs recognized epitopes lying outside the regions that are mutated in the B.1.351 and B.1.1.7 variants. Vaccine-associated CD4 TCRs spanned the whole spike protein, with dominant responses in regions 160-218 and 743-854. Conclusions about previously exposed vaccinees are limited, since just 5 to 7 AZD1222 recipients were seropositive for SARS-CoV-2 at baseline. Participants were mostly white British, with more females than males. The authors suggested clonal diversity may have been underestimated. Because no samples from the day 14 peak response were available, repertoires could be characterized only after the peak T cell response. The 56-69-year group was small, and its depth increase did not reach significance, likely because of low power.

The CDR3 regions of human TCRbeta chains were analyzed by immunosequencing. On the authors' methods: Repertoire TCRs were checked for matches against a reference library of SARS-CoV-2-specific TCRs that had been generated using the MIRA antigen-specificity platform. Breadth was defined as the fraction of unique TCRs that were SARS-CoV-2-associated, and depth was defined as the fraction of total T cells that were SARS-CoV-2-associated. Using the MIRA data, each spike-specific TCR was mapped to the spike region that the TCR reacts to and placed in a CD4 or CD8 class. Log10-transformed breadth and depth values were compared by one-way ANOVA with Sidak's multiple comparisons tests. TCRdb carries this immuneACCESS record with in-frame sequences only. Its versions omit some clonotypes, under half of them owing to an unresolved V gene in the studies checked, with the rest unexplained. That table furnishes V, J and clone size, whereas the DNA furnished D and trimming. The sample includes around 130,000 clones, with roughly 94% observed a single time. The ten most abundant clones make up around 7% of the sample.

From the germline V gene (reference sequence), CDR1 is MNHEY and CDR2 is SMNVEV. Inclusive of the bounding cysteine and phenylalanine, the CDR3 is 12 residues long. Only the CDR3 part of the read is kept: 36 bases, read in frame from the first base. V sheds 8 bases and J sheds 5 bases, leaving 9 bases between their ends. The time point label corresponds to: baseline before first vaccination. Vaccinee samples were obtained from the UK trials COV001 and COV002, which included a single-blind randomized controlled phase 2/3 trial of AZD1222 (ChAdOx1 nCoV-19) in healthy adults. For TCRbeta chain sequencing, PBMC samples were collected from trial participants at day 0 and at day 28 after the second dose.

The rearranged chain carries TRBV27 and TRBJ1-4; the D gene is not confidently resolved. The sample was peripheral blood, taken on day 0 of AZD1222 vaccination. This receptor was identified in an adult in good health. CDR3 loop: CASGFLNEKLFF. In nucleotides, the sequence is TGTGCCAGCGGGTTTTTAAATGAAAAACTGTTTTTT.